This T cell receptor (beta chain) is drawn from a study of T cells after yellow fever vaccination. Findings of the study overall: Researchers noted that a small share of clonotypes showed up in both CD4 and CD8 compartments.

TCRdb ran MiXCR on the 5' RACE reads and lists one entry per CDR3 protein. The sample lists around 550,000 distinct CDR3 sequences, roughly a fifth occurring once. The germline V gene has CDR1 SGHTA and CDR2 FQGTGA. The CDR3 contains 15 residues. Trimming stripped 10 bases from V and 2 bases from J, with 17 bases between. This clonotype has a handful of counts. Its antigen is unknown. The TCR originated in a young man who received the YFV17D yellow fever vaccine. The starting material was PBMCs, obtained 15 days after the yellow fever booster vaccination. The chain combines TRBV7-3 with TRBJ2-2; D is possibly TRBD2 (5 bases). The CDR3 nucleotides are TGTGCCACCGCCCGTCTCGGGGTAAACACCGGGGAGCTGTTTTTT. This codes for CATARLGVNTGELFF.